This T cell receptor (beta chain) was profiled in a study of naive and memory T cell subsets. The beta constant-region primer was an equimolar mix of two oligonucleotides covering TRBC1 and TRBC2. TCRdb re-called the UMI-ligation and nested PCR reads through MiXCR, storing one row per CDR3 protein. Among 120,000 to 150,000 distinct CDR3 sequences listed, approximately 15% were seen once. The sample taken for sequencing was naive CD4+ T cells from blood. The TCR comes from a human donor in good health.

The CDR3 sequence is CASSVGEGGEKLFF. The CDR3 DNA sequence: TGTGCCAGCAGCGTAGGCGAGGGTGGAGAAAAACTGTTTTTT. The J gene is TRBJ1-4, the V gene TRBV9; D is ambiguous. This CDR3 comprises 14 residues. V lost 0 bases to trimming and J lost 8 bases, with 11 bases between them. Germline CDR1 reads SGDLS; CDR2 reads YYNGEE. Looking up the rest from reference TRBV9 and TRBJ1-4 gives the full variable domain: DSGVTQTPKHLITATGQRVTLRCSPRSGDLSVYWYQQSLDQGLQFLIQYYNGEERAKGNILERFSAQQFPDLHSELNLSSLELGDSALYFCASSVGEGGEKLFFGSGTQLSVL.